This TCR beta chain was recorded in a study of tumor and adjacent non-tumor tissue in lung cancer. CDR3 length: 14 residues. CDR1 MNHEY and CDR2 SVGEGT come from the germline V gene. A modified ARM-PCR protocol with three rounds of nested PCR amplified TCRbeta. MiXCR, run by TCRdb on the multiplex PCR reads, gives a single entry per CDR3 protein. The sample lists 65,000 to 85,000 distinct CDR3 sequences, roughly 77% occurring once. A word on this clonotype: Its ends do not fully match the called genes, so a read error is possible.

The template was RNA from unsorted bulk tissue. Distant lung tissue was collected more than 3 cm away from the tumor edge. The receptor was isolated from a man aged 55 to 70 with non-small cell lung cancer. The rearrangement joins TRBV6-2 or TRBV6-3 to TRBJ2-1; possible D gene TRBD1, 5 bases. Sequencing used distant non-tumor lung tissue. The CDR3 is CASSRQGSYTEQLF. In nucleotides, the CDR3 is TGTGCCAGCAGTAGGCAGGGCTCCTACACTGAGCAACTCTTC.